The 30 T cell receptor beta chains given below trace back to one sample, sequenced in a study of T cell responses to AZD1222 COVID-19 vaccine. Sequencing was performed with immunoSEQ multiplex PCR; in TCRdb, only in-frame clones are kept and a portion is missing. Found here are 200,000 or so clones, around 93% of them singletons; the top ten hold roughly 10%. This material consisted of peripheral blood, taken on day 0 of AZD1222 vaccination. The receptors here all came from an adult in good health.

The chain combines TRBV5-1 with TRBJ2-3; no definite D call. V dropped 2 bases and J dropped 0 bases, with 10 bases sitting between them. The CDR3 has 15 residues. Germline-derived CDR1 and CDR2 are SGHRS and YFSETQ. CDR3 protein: CASSFFRTSTDTQYF. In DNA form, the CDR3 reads TGCGCCAGCAGCTTTTTCCGTACTAGCACAGATACGCAGTATTTT. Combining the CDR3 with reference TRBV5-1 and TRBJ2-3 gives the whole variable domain KAGVTQTPRYLIKTRGQQVTLSCSPISGHRSVSWYQQTPGQGLQFLFEYFSETQRNKGNFPGRFSGRQFSNSRSEMNVSTLELGDSALYLCASSFFRTSTDTQYFGPGTRLTVL.

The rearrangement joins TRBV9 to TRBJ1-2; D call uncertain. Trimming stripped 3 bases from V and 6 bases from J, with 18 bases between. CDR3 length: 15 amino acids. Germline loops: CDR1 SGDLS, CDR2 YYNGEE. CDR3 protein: CASSDPLRRLHGYTF. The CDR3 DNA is TGTGCCAGCAGCGACCCCCTGAGAAGACTACATGGCTACACCTTC.

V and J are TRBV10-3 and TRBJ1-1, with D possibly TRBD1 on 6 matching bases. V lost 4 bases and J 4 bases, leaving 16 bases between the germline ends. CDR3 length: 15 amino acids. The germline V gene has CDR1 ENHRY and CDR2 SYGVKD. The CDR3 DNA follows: TGTGCCATCAGTGGCTATTCAGGGGAGGGCACTGAAGCTTTCTTT. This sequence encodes CAISGYSGEGTEAFF.

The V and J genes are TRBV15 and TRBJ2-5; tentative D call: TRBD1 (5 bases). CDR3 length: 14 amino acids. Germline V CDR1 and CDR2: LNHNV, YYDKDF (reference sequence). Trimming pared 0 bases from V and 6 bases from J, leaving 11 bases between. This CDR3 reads CATSRDLDTKTQYF. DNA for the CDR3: TGTGCCACCAGCAGAGATCTGGACACAAAGACCCAGTACTTC.

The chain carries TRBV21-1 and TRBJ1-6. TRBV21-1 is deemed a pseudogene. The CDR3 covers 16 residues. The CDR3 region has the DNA TGTGCCAGCAGCGTCAGACGCCGCCTCTATAATTCACCCCTCCACTTT. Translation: CASSVRRRLYNSPLHF.

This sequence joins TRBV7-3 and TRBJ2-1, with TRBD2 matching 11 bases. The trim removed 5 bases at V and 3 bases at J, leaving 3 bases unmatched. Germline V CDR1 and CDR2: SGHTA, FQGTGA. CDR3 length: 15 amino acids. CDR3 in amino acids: CASSPLAGGYNEQFF. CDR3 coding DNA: TGTGCCAGCAGCCCCCTAGCGGGAGGCTACAATGAGCAGTTCTTC. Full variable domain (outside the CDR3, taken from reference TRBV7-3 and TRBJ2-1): GAGVSQTPSNKVTEKGKYVELRCDPISGHTALYWYRQSLGQGPEFLIYFQGTGAADDSGLPNDRFFAVRPEGSVSTLKIQRTERGDSAVYLCASSPLAGGYNEQFFGPGTRLTVL.

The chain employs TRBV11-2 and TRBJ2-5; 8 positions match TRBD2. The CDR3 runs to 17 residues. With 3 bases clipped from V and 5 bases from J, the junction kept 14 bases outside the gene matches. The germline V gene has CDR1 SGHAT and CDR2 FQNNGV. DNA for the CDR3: TGTGCCAGCAGCTTTTCTGGGAGTAGCGGGACCTTTGAGACCCAGTACTTC. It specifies CASSFSGSSGTFETQYF.

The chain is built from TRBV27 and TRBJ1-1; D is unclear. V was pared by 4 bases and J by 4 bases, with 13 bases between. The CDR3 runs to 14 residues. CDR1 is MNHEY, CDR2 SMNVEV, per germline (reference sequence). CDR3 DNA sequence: TGTGCCAGCAGTTCGTCGGTTTCCAGCACTGAAGCTTTCTTT. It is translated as CASSSSVSSTEAFF.

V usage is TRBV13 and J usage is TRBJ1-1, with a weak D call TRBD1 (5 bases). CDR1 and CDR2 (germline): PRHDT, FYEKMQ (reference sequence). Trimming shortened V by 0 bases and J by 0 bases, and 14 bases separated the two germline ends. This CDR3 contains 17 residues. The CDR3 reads CASSLGGWGVMNTEAFF. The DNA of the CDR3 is TGTGCCAGCAGCTTAGGCGGATGGGGGGTGATGAACACTGAAGCTTTCTTT.

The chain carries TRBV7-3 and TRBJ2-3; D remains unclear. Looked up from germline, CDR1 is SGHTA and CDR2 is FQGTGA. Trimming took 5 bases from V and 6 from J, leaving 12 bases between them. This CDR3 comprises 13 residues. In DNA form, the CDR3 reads TGTGCCAGCAGCCAAATGAAAGTTGATACGCAGTATTTT. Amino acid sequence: CASSQMKVDTQYF.

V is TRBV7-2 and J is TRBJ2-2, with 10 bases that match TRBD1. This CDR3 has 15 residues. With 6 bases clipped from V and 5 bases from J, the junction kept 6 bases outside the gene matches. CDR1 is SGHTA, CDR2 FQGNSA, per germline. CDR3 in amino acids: CASRGQGRRTGELFF. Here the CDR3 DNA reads TGTGCCAGCAGGGGACAGGGGAGAAGGACCGGGGAGCTGTTTTTT.

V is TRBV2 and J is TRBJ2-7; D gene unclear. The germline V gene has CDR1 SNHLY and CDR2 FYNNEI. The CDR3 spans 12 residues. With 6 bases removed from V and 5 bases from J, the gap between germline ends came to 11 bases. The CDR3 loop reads CASRATWHEQYF. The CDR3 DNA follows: TGTGCCAGCAGGGCGACATGGCACGAGCAGTACTTC.

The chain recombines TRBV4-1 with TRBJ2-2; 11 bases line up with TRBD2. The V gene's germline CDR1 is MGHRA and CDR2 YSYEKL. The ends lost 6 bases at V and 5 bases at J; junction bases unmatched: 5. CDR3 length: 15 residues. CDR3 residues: CASSSSGRFTGELFF. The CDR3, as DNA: TGCGCCAGCAGTTCTAGCGGGAGGTTTACCGGGGAGCTGTTTTTT.

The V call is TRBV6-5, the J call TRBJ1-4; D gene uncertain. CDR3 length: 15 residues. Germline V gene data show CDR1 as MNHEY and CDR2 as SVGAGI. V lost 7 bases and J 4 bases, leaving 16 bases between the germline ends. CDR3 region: CASTEWAGGNEKLFF. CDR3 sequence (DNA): TGTGCCAGCACCGAATGGGCAGGAGGTAATGAAAAACTGTTTTTT.

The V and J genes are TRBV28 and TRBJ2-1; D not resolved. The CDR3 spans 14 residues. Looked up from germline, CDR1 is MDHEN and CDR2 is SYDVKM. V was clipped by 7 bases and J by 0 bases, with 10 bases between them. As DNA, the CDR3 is TGTGCCAGCAACCCAGGACCCTCCTACAATGAGCAGTTCTTC. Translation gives CASNPGPSYNEQFF. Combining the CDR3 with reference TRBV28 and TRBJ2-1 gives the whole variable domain DVKVTQSSRYLVKRTGEKVFLECVQDMDHENMFWYRQDPGLGLRLIYFSYDVKMKEKGDIPEGYSVSREKKERFSLILESASTNQTSMYLCASNPGPSYNEQFFGPGTRLTVL.

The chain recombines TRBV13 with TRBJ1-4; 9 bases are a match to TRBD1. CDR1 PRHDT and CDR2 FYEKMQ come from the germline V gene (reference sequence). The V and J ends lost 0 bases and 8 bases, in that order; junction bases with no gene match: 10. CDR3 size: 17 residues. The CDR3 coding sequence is TGTGCCAGCAGCTTAGGCCTTGGGGGACAGGGCTACGAAAAACTGTTTTTT. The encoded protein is CASSLGLGGQGYEKLFF.

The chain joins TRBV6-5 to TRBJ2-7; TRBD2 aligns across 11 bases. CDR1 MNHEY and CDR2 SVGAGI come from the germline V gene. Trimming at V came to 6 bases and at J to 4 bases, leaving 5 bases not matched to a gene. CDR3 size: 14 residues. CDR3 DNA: TGTGCCAGCAGCGAGACTAGCGGGACTTACGAGCAGTACTTC. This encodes CASSETSGTYEQYF.

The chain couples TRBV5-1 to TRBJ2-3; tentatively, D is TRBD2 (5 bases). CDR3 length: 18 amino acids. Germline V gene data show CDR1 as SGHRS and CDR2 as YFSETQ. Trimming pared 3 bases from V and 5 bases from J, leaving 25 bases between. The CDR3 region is CASSSGGPSGVPGDTQYF. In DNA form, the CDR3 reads TGCGCCAGCAGCTCCGGCGGGCCCTCCGGGGTGCCGGGAGATACGCAGTATTTT.

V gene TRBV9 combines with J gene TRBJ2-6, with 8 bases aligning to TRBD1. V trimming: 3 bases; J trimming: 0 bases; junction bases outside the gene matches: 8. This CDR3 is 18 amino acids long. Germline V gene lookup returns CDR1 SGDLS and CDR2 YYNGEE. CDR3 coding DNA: TGTGCCAGCAGCGCCTGGACAGGGACCCTCTCTGGGGCCAACGTCCTGACTTTC. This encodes CASSAWTGTLSGANVLTF.

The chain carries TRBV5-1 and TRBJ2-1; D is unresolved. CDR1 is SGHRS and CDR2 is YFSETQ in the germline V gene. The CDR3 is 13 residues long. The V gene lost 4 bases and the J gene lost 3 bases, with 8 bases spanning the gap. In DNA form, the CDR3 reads TGCGCCAGCAGCCCTGAATTCTACAATGAGCAGTTCTTC. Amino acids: CASSPEFYNEQFF.

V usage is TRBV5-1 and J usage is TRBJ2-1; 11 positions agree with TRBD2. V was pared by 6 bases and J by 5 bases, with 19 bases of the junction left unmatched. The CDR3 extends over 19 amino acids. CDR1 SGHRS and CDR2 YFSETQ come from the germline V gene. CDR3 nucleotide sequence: TGCGCCAGCACTACGGGACAGTTATTTAGCGGGGGGGCCCACAATGAGCAGTTCTTC. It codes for CASTTGQLFSGGAHNEQFF.

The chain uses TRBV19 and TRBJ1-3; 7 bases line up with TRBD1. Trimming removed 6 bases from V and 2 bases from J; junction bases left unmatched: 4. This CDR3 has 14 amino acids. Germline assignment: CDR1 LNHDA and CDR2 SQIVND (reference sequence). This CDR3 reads CASRATGPGNTIYF. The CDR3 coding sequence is TGTGCCAGTAGAGCGACAGGGCCTGGAAACACCATATATTTT.

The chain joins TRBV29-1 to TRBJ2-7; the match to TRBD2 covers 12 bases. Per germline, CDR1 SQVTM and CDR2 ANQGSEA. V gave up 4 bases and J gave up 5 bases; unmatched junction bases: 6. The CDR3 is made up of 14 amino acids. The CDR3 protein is CSVASGRAVDEQYF. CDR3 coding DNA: TGCAGCGTTGCTAGCGGGAGGGCGGTGGACGAGCAGTACTTC.

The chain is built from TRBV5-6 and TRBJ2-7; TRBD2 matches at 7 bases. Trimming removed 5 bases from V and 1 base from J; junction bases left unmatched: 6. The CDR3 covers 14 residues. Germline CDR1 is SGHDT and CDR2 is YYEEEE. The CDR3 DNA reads TGTGCCAGCAGGGGGGGGACCTATTCCTACGAGCAGTACTTC. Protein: CASRGGTYSYEQYF. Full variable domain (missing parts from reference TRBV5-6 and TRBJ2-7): DAGVTQSPTHLIKTRGQQVTLRCSPKSGHDTVSWYQQALGQGPQFIFQYYEEEERQRGNFPDRFSGHQFPNYSSELNVNALLLGDSALYLCASRGGTYSYEQYFGPGTRLTVT.

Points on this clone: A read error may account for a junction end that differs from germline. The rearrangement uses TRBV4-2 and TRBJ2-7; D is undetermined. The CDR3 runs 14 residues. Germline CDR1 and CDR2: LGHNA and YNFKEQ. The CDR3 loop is CASSQDRKTGPPHF. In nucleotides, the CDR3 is TGTGCCAGCAGCCAAGACCGCAAGACTGGCCCGCCGCACTTC.

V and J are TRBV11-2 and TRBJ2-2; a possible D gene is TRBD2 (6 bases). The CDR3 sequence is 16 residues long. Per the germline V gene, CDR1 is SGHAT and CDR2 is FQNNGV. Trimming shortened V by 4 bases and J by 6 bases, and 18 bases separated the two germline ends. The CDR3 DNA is TGTGCCAGCAGCTCTCCGAGACTAGGATCGGCCGGGGAGCTGTTTTTT. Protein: CASSSPRLGSAGELFF.

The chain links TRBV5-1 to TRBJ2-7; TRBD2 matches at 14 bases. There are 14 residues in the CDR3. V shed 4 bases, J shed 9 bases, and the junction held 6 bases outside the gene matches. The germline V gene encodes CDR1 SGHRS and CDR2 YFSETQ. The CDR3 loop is CASSGGLAGAGQYF. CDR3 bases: TGCGCCAGCAGCGGGGGACTAGCGGGAGCGGGGCAGTACTTC.

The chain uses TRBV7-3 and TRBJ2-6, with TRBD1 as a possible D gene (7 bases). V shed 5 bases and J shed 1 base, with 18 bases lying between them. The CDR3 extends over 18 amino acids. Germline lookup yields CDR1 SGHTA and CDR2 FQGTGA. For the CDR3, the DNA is TGTGCCAGCAGCCCGCGGGACAGAGCCAGATCTGGGGCCAACGTCCTGACTTTC. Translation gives CASSPRDRARSGANVLTF.

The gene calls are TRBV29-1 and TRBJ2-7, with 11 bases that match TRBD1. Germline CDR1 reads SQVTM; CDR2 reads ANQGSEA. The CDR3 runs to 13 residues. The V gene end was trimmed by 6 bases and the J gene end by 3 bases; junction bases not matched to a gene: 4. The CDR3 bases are TGCAGCGTCGCGGGACAGGGGGGCTACGAGCAGTACTTC. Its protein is CSVAGQGGYEQYF.

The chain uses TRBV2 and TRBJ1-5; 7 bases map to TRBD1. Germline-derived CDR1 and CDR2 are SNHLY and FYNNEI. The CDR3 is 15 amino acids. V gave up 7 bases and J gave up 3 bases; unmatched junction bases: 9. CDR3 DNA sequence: TGTGCCAGCACTACAACAGGGGCGAACAATCAGCCCCAGCATTTT. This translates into CASTTTGANNQPQHF.